This paragraph covers one TCR beta chain sequence. As yet, its antigen is unknown. This sample is part of a study of cytomegalovirus exposure and HLA in healthy donors. Germline V gives CDR1 LGHNA, CDR2 YNFKEQ. The CDR3 is 19 residues long. Trimming took 0 bases from V and 2 from J; bases not matched to a gene: 15. The PCR ran on 60 Vbeta and 13 Jbeta primers. Sequenced by immunoSEQ multiplex PCR; TCRdb stores in-frame clones only, minus some. The top ten clones hold 1.3% to 1.5% of a sample with 200,000 to 250,000 clones, roughly four fifths of them seen once. General observations from the study: Within the data, a cluster of highly shared sequence variants was likely a sequencing artifact. The study put 150 to 200 TCR beta chains on its list as cytomegalovirus-associated.

The chain links TRBV4-2 to TRBJ2-7; 8 bases agree with TRBD2. The TCR sequence derives from a girl under 18 in good health and CMV-seronegative. Material for sequencing was PBMCs. Here the CDR3 reads CASSQDGASGHPGAYEQYF. DNA of the CDR3: TGTGCCAGCAGCCAAGATGGCGCTAGCGGGCACCCGGGGGCCTACGAGCAGTACTTC.